This T cell receptor beta chain is from a study of cytomegalovirus exposure and HLA in healthy donors. Study observations and caveats: TCR beta V segments were, for the most part, productive about 87% or about 30% of the time in an earlier analysis. The study dropped some indistinguishable V segments, TRBV6-2 and TRBV6-3 among them.

This CDR3 has 12 residues. Trimming pared 0 bases from V and 5 bases from J, leaving 4 bases between. Germline assignment: CDR1 SGHNT and CDR2 YYREEE (reference sequence). PCR amplification relied on 60 Vbeta primers (plus 13 Jbeta primers). Profiling relied on immunoSEQ multiplex PCR, and the TCRdb table lists in-frame clones only, not all of them. This table has around 210,000 clones, around 80% appearing once. As regards this clone: Antigen: not known.

The TCR originated in a boy younger than 18 in good health and CMV-seronegative. The sequenced material came from PBMCs. The J gene is TRBJ2-3, the V gene TRBV5-4; unclear D gene. The CDR3 bases are TGTGCCAGCAGCTTGGTGAGAGATACGCAGTATTTT. This translates into CASSLVRDTQYF.